The 10 T cell receptor beta chains listed next were all sequenced from one sample in a study of a mutant IDH1 vaccine in newly diagnosed glioma. Clones were sequenced by immunoSEQ multiplex PCR, and TCRdb holds only the in-frame ones, with some missing. Of 99,000 or so clones detected, 70% to 90% appear once; the ten largest clones hold roughly 0.54%. Time point denoted: baseline, week 1 (first vaccination visit). As to treatment: pre-vaccination baseline after standard-of-care therapy. This material consisted of PBMCs, taken from a glioma patient treated with radiotherapy, temozolomide or both. Every receptor here comes from a woman aged 45-65 years with glioma.

The chain is built from TRBV6-6 and TRBJ1-2; D is unresolved. Germline CDR1 reads MNHNY; CDR2 reads SVGAGI (reference sequence). The ends were cut back, 6 bases at V and 7 bases at J, with 21 bases in the middle. This CDR3 spans 15 amino acids. This chain's CDR3 is CASSLDHGAGGGYTF. DNA for the CDR3: TGTGCCAGCAGCCTCGACCATGGAGCGGGAGGTGGCTACACCTTC.

CDR3 protein: CAWSVGSSYGYTF. In DNA, the CDR3 is TGTGCCTGGAGTGTAGGTTCCTCTTATGGCTACACCTTC. This chain connects TRBV30 to TRBJ1-2; D unclear. Per germline, CDR1 GTSNPN and CDR2 SVGIG (reference sequence). The length of the CDR3 is 13 residues. V lost 0 bases and J 5 bases, leaving 10 bases between the germline ends.

The V gene is TRBV9, the J gene TRBJ2-3; D perhaps matches TRBD2 (6 bases). The germline V gene has CDR1 SGDLS and CDR2 YYNGEE. V was cut by 1 base and J by 2 bases, with 11 bases left in between. The CDR3 contains 15 residues. In nucleotides, the CDR3 is TGTGCCAGCAGCGTACGGGGGAGCGACACAGATACGCAGTATTTT. Encoded protein: CASSVRGSDTDTQYF.

CDR3 amino acids: CASISGGPQETQYF. The CDR3 nucleotides are TGTGCCAGCATAAGCGGGGGACCTCAAGAGACCCAGTACTTC. V is TRBV28 and J is TRBJ2-5; 8 bases are a match to TRBD2. Germline CDR1 reads MDHEN; CDR2 reads SYDVKM. The CDR3 has 14 amino acids. After removal of 7 bases from V and 2 bases from J, the junction contained 6 bases not matched to a gene.

The J gene is TRBJ2-2, the V gene TRBV11-3; TRBD2 agrees at 14 bases. Germline loops: CDR1 SGHNT, CDR2 YENEEA. The CDR3 has 16 amino acids. The V gene end was trimmed by 5 bases and the J gene end by 7 bases; junction bases not matched to a gene: 6. The CDR3 coding sequence is TGTGCCAGCAGCCCGGGGACTAGCGGGAGTGTCGGGGAGCTGTTTTTT. Its protein is CASSPGTSGSVGELFF.

V gene TRBV15 combines with J gene TRBJ2-2; the D gene is possibly TRBD2 (5 bases). V was cut by 4 bases and J by 2 bases, with 14 bases left in between. CDR3 length equals 16 residues. Germline V gene data show CDR1 as LNHNV and CDR2 as YYDKDF (reference sequence). The CDR3 DNA reads as TGTGCCACCAGCAATGAGTGGGAGAGTAACACCGGGGAGCTGTTTTTT. Its protein is CATSNEWESNTGELFF. Full variable domain (remainder filled in from reference TRBV15 and TRBJ2-2): DAMVIQNPRYQVTQFGKPVTLSCSQTLNHNVMYWYQQKSSQAPKLLFHYYDKDFNNEADTPDNFQSRRPNTSFCFLDIRSPGLGDTAMYLCATSNEWESNTGELFFGEGSRLTVL.

The chain recombines TRBV28 with TRBJ2-1; 8 positions agree with TRBD2. The CDR3 covers 15 residues. J lost 10 bases, V lost 8 bases, and 16 bases had no gene match. Germline CDR1 is MDHEN and CDR2 is SYDVKM. The CDR3 here is CASVARGGRISEQFF. The CDR3, as DNA: TGTGCCAGCGTCGCTCGTGGCGGGAGGATCAGCGAGCAGTTCTTC.

V is TRBV5-1 and J is TRBJ1-4; unclear D gene. Germline CDR1 reads SGHRS; CDR2 reads YFSETQ. V was clipped by 2 bases and J by 8 bases, with 16 bases between them. There are 15 residues in the CDR3. The CDR3 region is CASSFTEGSREKLFF. CDR3 DNA: TGCGCCAGCAGCTTCACTGAGGGCTCCCGAGAAAAACTGTTTTTT. Full variable domain (rest looked up from reference TRBV5-1 and TRBJ1-4): KAGVTQTPRYLIKTRGQQVTLSCSPISGHRSVSWYQQTPGQGLQFLFEYFSETQRNKGNFPGRFSGRQFSNSRSEMNVSTLELGDSALYLCASSFTEGSREKLFFGSGTQLSVL.

The chain couples TRBV7-2 to TRBJ2-3; D may be TRBD1 (6 bases). CDR1 and CDR2 from the germline V gene are SGHTA and FQGNSA. V was shortened by 4 bases and J by 6 bases, with 8 bases between the two germline ends. This CDR3 comprises 12 residues. The CDR3 spells CASSSQGDTQYF. The CDR3 DNA reads TGTGCCAGCAGCTCGCAGGGGGATACGCAGTATTTT. The variable domain in full, with the rest retrieved from reference TRBV7-2 and TRBJ2-3, is GAGVSQSPSNKVTEKGKDVELRCDPISGHTALYWYRQSLGQGLEFLIYFQGNSAPDKSGLPSDRFSAERTGGSVSTLTIQRTQQEDSAVYLCASSSQGDTQYFGPGTRLTVL.

The J gene is TRBJ2-1, the V gene TRBV28; TRBD1 matches 8 bases. Germline-derived CDR1 and CDR2 are MDHEN and SYDVKM. V trimming: 7 bases; J trimming: 0 bases; junction bases outside the gene matches: 8. There are 16 residues in the CDR3. CDR3 loop: CASNPTGTGSYNEQFF. As DNA, the CDR3 is TGTGCCAGCAACCCCACAGGGACAGGCTCCTACAATGAGCAGTTCTTC. Looking up the rest from reference TRBV28 and TRBJ2-1 gives the full variable domain: DVKVTQSSRYLVKRTGEKVFLECVQDMDHENMFWYRQDPGLGLRLIYFSYDVKMKEKGDIPEGYSVSREKKERFSLILESASTNQTSMYLCASNPTGTGSYNEQFFGPGTRLTVL.